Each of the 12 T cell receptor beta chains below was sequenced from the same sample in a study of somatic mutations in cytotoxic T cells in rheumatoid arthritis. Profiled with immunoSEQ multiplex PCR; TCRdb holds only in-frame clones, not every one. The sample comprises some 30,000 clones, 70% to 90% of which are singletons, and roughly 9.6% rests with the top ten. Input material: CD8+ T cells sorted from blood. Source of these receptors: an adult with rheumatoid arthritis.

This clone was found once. The CDR3 sequence is CAWRKSGYNEQFF. In DNA, the CDR3 is TGTGCCTGGAGAAAAAGTGGGTACAATGAGCAGTTCTTC. The V call is TRBV30, the J call TRBJ2-1, with no clear D. The germline V gene encodes CDR1 GTSNPN and CDR2 SVGIG (reference sequence). The CDR3 has 13 amino acids. The V end lost 3 bases, the J end lost 4 bases, and 10 bases lay between the germline ends.

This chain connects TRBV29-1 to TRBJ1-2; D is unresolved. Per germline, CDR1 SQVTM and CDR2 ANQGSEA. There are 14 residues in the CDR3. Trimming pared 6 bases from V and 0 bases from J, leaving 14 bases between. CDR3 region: CSVEGTEANYGYTF. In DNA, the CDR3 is TGCAGCGTGGAGGGAACAGAAGCTAACTATGGCTACACCTTC.

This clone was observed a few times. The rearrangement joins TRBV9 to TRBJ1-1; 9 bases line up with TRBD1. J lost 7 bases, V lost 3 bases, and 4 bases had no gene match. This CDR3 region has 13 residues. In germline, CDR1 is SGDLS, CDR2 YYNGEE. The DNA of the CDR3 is TGTGCCAGCAGCGACAGGGGGCCGGGTGAAGCTTTCTTT. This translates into CASSDRGPGEAFF.

The CDR3 DNA reads as TGTGCCAGCCTAACCCAACAGGGCGCTAGCGCTTTCATGAACACTGAAGCTTTCTTT. It codes for CASLTQQGASAFMNTEAFF. The genes are TRBV2 and TRBJ1-1; the D gene is possibly TRBD1 (6 bases). Germline V lookup: CDR1 SNHLY, CDR2 FYNNEI. The ends were cut back, 8 bases at V and 0 bases at J, with 28 bases in the middle. This CDR3 contains 19 residues.

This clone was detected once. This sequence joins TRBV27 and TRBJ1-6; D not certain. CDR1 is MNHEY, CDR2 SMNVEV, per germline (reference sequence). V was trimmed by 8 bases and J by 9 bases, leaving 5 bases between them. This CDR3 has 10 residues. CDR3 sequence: CASGFSPLHF. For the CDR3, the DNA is TGTGCCAGCGGCTTTTCACCCCTCCACTTT.

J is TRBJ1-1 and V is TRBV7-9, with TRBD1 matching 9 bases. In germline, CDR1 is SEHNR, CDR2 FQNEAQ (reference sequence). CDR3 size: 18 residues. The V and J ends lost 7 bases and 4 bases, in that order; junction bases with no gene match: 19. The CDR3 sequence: CASTVWGGTGRSGTEAFF. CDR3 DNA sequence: TGTGCCAGCACCGTTTGGGGGGGGACAGGGAGGTCGGGCACTGAAGCTTTCTTT.

The CDR3 region is CASSLGTSGKIYEQYF. DNA for the CDR3: TGCGCCAGCAGCTTGGGGACTAGCGGTAAAATCTACGAGCAGTACTTC. The rearrangement links TRBV5-1 to TRBJ2-7; 10 bases match TRBD2. Germline V gives CDR1 SGHRS, CDR2 YFSETQ. Germline trimming cut 0 bases from V and 3 bases from J; bases unmatched to any gene: 6. The CDR3 contains 16 residues.

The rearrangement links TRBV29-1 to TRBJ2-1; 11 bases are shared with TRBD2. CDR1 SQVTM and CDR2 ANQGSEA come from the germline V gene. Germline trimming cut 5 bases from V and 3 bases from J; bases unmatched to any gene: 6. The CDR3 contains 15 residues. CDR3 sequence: CSVTGTSGNYNEQFF. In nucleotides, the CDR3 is TGCAGCGTTACGGGGACTAGCGGAAACTACAATGAGCAGTTCTTC.

The CDR3 here is CASKRWGLAGEGDEQFF. In DNA, the CDR3 is TGTGCCAGCAAAAGGTGGGGACTAGCGGGGGAAGGGGATGAGCAGTTCTTC. The rearrangement joins TRBV28 to TRBJ2-1; 14 bases agree with TRBD2. V dropped 7 bases and J dropped 8; count of bases not matched to a gene: 13. Per germline, CDR1 MDHEN and CDR2 SYDVKM. The CDR3 length is 17 residues.

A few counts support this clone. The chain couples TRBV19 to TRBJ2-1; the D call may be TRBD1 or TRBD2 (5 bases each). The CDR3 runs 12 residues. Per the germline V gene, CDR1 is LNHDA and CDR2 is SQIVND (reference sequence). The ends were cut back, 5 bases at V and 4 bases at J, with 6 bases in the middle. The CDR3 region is CASSGGYNEQFF. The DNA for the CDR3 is TGTGCCAGTAGTGGGGGTTACAATGAGCAGTTCTTC.

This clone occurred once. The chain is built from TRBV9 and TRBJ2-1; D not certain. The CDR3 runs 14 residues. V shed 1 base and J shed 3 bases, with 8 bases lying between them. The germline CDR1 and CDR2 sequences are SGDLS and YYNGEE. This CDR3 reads CASSVLGGYNEQFF. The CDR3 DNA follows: TGTGCCAGCAGCGTACTTGGCGGCTACAATGAGCAGTTCTTC.

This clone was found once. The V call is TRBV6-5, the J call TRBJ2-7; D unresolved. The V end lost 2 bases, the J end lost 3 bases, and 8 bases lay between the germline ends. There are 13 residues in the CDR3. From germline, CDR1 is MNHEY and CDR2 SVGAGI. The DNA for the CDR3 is TGTGCCAGCAGTTACGGGGTTTACTACGAGCAGTACTTC. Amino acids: CASSYGVYYEQYF.